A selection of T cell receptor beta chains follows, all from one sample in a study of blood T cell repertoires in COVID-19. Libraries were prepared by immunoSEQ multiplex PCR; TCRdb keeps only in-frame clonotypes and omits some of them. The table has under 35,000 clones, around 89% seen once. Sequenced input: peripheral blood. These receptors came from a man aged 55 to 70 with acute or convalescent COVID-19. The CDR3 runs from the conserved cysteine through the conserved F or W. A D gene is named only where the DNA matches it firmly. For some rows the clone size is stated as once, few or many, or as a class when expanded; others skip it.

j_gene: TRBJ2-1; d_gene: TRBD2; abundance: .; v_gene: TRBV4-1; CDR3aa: CASSPGLADEQFF; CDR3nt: TGCGCCAGCAGCCCGGGACTAGCCGATGAGCAGTTCTTC
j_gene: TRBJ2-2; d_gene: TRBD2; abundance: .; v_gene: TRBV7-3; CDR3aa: CASSSSGRADRELFF; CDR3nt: TGTGCCAGCAGCTCAAGCGGGAGGGCCGATCGGGAGCTGTTTTTT
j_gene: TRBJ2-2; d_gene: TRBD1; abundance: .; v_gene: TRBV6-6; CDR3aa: CASSIQGSGELFF; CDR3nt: TGTGCCAGCAGTATACAGGGGTCCGGGGAGCTGTTTTTT
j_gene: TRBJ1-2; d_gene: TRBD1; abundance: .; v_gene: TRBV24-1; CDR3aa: CATSGQGNYGYTF; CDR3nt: TGTGCCACCAGTGGACAGGGGAACTATGGCTACACCTTC
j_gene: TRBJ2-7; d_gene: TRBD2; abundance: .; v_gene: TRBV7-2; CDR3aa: CASSLGGTSGYSSYEQYF; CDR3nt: TGTGCCAGCAGCTTAGGAGGGACTAGCGGTTACTCCTCCTACGAGCAGTACTTC
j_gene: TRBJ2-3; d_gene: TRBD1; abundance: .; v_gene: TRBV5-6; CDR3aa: CASSSRDRGSTDTQYF; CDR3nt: TGTGCCAGCAGCTCCCGGGACAGGGGGTCCACAGATACGCAGTATTTT
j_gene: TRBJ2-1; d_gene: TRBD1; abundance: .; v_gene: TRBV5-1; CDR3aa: CASSRDRGPGEQFF; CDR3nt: TGCGCCAGCAGCCGGGACAGGGGACCTGGGGAGCAGTTCTTC
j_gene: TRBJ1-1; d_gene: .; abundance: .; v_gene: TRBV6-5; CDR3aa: CASTFGVNTEAFF; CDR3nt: TGTGCCAGCACATTCGGGGTAAACACTGAAGCTTTCTTT
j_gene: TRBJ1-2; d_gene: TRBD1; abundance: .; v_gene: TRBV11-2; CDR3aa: CASSSQGAEGYTF; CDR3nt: TGTGCCAGCAGCTCGCAGGGGGCGGAGGGCTACACCTTC
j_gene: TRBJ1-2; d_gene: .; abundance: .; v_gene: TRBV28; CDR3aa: CASSSGLSTNYGYTF; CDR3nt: TGTGCCAGCAGTTCCGGGTTGTCCACTAACTATGGCTACACCTTC
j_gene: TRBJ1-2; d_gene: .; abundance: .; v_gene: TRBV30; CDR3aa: CAWTVNYGYTF; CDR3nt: TGTGCCTGGACGGTTAACTATGGCTACACCTTC
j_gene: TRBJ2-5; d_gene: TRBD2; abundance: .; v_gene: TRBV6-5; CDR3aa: CASSQTSGGKETQYF; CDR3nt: TGTGCCAGCAGCCAGACTAGCGGGGGGAAAGAGACCCAGTACTTC
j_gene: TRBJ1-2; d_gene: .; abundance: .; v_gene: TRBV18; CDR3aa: CASSPIPGQPNYGYTF; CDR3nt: TGTGCCAGCTCACCAATTCCAGGACAGCCCAACTATGGCTACACCTTC
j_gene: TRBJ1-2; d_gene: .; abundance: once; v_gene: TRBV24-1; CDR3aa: CATSDTGGDYGYTF; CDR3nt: TGTGCCACCAGTGATACGGGGGGCGACTATGGCTACACCTTC
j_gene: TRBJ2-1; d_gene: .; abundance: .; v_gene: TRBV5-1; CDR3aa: CASSLSGVYSYNEQFF; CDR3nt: TGCGCCAGCAGCTTGTCGGGGGTCTACTCCTACAATGAGCAGTTCTTC
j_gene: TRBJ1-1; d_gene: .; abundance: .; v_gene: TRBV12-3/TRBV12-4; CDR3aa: CASSFEGVTEAFF; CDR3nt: TGTGCCAGCAGTTTTGAGGGAGTCACTGAAGCTTTCTTT
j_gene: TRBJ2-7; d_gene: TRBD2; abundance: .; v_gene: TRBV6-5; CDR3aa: CASRKPGLASYEQYF; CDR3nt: TGTGCCAGCAGGAAGCCGGGACTAGCGTCCTACGAGCAGTACTTC
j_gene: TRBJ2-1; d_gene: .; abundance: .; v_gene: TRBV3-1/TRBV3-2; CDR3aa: CASSPTGGGLGNEQFF; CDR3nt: TGTGCCAGCAGCCCAACGGGGGGCGGGCTCGGTAATGAGCAGTTCTTC
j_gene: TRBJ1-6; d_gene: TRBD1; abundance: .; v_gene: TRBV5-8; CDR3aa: CASSLDADRVNSPLHF; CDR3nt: TGTGCCAGCAGCTTGGATGCTGACAGGGTTAATTCACCCCTCCACTTT
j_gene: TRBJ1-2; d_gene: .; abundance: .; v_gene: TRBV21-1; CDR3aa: CASSIRQGLYGYTF; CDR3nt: TGTGCCAGCAGCATTCGACAGGGGCTCTATGGCTACACCTTC
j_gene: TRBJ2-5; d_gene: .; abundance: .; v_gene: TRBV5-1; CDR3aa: CASRPGYRQETQYF; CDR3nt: TGCGCCAGCAGGCCAGGGTATAGACAAGAGACCCAGTACTTC
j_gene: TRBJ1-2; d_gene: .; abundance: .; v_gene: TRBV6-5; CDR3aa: CASSYGGPLYGYTF; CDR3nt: TGTGCCAGCAGTTACGGAGGTCCCCTCTATGGCTACACCTTC
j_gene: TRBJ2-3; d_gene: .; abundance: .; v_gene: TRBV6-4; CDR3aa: CASSEVAEPTDTQYF; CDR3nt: TGTGCCAGCAGTGAAGTAGCGGAGCCCACAGATACGCAGTATTTT
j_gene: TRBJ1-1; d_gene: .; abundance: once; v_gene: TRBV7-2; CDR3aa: CASSPGPQNTEAFF; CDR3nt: TGTGCCAGCAGCCCAGGGCCCCAGAACACTGAAGCTTTCTTT
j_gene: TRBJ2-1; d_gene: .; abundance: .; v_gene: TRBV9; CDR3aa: CASSPPSGGSYNEQFF; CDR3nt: TGTGCCAGCAGCCCCCCAAGTGGGGGGTCCTACAATGAGCAGTTCTTC
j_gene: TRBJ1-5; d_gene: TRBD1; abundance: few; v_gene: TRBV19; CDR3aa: CASSRTGSNQPQHF; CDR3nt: TGTGCCAGTAGTCGGACAGGGTCAAATCAGCCCCAGCATTTT